This entry lists 20 T cell receptor beta chains sequenced from one sample in a study of blood T cell repertoires in COVID-19. Method: immunoSEQ multiplex PCR; TCRdb's copy keeps in-frame clones and lacks some. The table lists approximately 68,000 clones, around 76% of them singletons. The sequencing input was peripheral blood. The receptor source for this set is a human donor in a cohort sampled during active COVID-19.

About this clone itself: At one end, the junction sequence differs from germline, possibly due to a read error. The chain employs TRBV2 and TRBJ2-5; no clear D. Germline V lookup: CDR1 SNHLY, CDR2 FYNNEI. CDR3 length equals 12 residues. CDR3 nucleotides: TGTGCCAGCAGTACCAACCAGGAGACCCAGTACTTC. Its translation: CASSTNQETQYF.

This chain connects TRBV10-3 to TRBJ1-2; 10 bases agree with TRBD1. V lost 6 bases, J lost 4 bases, and 5 bases stayed unmatched. Germline V gene data show CDR1 as ENHRY and CDR2 as SYGVKD. The CDR3 length is 14 residues. The CDR3 DNA is TGTGCCATCAGGCCGGGACAGGGGATCTATGGCTACACCTTC. It translates to CAIRPGQGIYGYTF.

The genes are TRBV5-1 and TRBJ1-2; D ambiguous. Germline CDR1 reads SGHRS; CDR2 reads YFSETQ. V was pared by 0 bases and J by 4 bases, with 7 bases between. The CDR3 has 13 residues. This chain's CDR3 is CASSLEQFYGYTF. The CDR3 DNA sequence: TGCGCCAGCAGCTTGGAACAGTTCTATGGCTACACCTTC.

The chain combines TRBV2 with TRBJ2-6, with D possibly being TRBD2 (5 bases). Germline values: CDR1 SNHLY, CDR2 FYNNEI. This CDR3 contains 17 residues. Trimming left V 0 bases short and J 4 bases short, with 13 bases between. The CDR3, as DNA: TGTGCCAGCAGTGAAGCCCCCTCGGGGATGGGGGCCAACGTCCTGACTTTC. This codes for CASSEAPSGMGANVLTF.

The V gene is TRBV18, the J gene TRBJ1-1; 7 bases agree with TRBD1. CDR1 is KGHSH and CDR2 is LQKENI in the germline V gene. This CDR3 is 14 amino acids long. V trimming: 4 bases; J trimming: 1 base; junction bases outside the gene matches: 3. Here the CDR3 reads CASSRGQRNTEAFF. CDR3 sequence (DNA): TGTGCCAGCTCACGGGGACAGAGGAACACTGAAGCTTTCTTT.

The J gene is TRBJ1-2, the V gene TRBV2, with 12 bases lining up with TRBD1. This CDR3 comprises 15 residues. The J segment lost 5 bases and the V segment lost 3 bases, leaving 4 bases of the junction unmatched. CDR1 and CDR2 from the germline V gene are SNHLY and FYNNEI. This chain's CDR3 is CASSDRDRGLYGYTF. In nucleotides, the CDR3 is TGTGCCAGCAGTGACAGGGACAGGGGGCTTTATGGCTACACCTTC.

This chain connects TRBV10-3 to TRBJ1-1; D remains ambiguous. The length of the CDR3 is 13 residues. The germline gives CDR1 ENHRY, CDR2 SYGVKD. The V gene lost 7 bases and the J gene lost 1 base, with 10 bases spanning the gap. In DNA, the CDR3 is TGTGCCATCACGGTAAATCAGAACACTGAAGCTTTCTTT. This gives the protein CAITVNQNTEAFF.

The chain carries TRBV7-9 and TRBJ2-7; TRBD1 agrees at 9 bases. V gave up 1 base and J gave up 4 bases; unmatched junction bases: 11. Looked up from germline, CDR1 is SEHNR and CDR2 is FQNEAQ (reference sequence). The CDR3 has 17 amino acids. The CDR3 sequence: CASSLGSTGGAGYEQYF. The CDR3 DNA reads TGTGCCAGCAGCTTAGGGTCCACAGGGGGCGCAGGGTACGAGCAGTACTTC.

The chain employs TRBV7-2 and TRBJ1-5; 7 bases line up with TRBD1. V shed 5 bases, J shed 6 bases, and the junction held 7 bases outside the gene matches. The CDR3 has 14 residues. Germline assignment: CDR1 SGHTA and CDR2 FQGNSA. The CDR3 DNA follows: TGTGCCAGCAGCCCTGACAGGGTAGGTCAGCCCCAGCATTTT. It is translated as CASSPDRVGQPQHF.

Comment on this clone: Different DNA sequences within this sample yield the same CDR3. The rearrangement uses TRBV2 and TRBJ2-1; 12 bases are a match to TRBD2. Germline loops: CDR1 SNHLY, CDR2 FYNNEI. The CDR3 contains 15 residues. After removal of 5 bases from V and 9 bases from J, the junction contained 8 bases not matched to a gene. CDR3 nucleotide sequence: TGTGCCAGCAGTCCTTCTAGCGGGGGGGCCGGTGAGCAGTTCTTC. Translation: CASSPSSGGAGEQFF. The whole variable domain, filled in from reference TRBV2 and TRBJ2-1, reads EPEVTQTPSHQVTQMGQEVILRCVPISNHLYFYWYRQILGQKVEFLVSFYNNEISEKSEIFDDQFSVERPDGSNFTLKIRSTKLEDSAMYFCASSPSSGGAGEQFFGPGTRLTVL.

This rearrangement joins TRBV10-1 to TRBJ1-1; D gene uncertain. V gave up 7 bases and J gave up 0 bases, with 9 bases separating them. This CDR3 spans 13 amino acids. CDR1 and CDR2 (germline): WNHNN, SYGVQD (reference sequence). The chain's CDR3 is CASTGGLNTEAFF. In DNA, the CDR3 is TGCGCCAGCACGGGAGGCTTGAACACTGAAGCTTTCTTT.

This clone was picked up one time. The J gene is TRBJ2-1, the V gene TRBV25-1; D is unresolved. Trimming took 5 bases from V and 8 from J, leaving 7 bases between them. The CDR3 length is 11 residues. Germline V CDR1 and CDR2: MGHDK, SYGVNS. CDR3: CASSFSYEQFF. In DNA form, the CDR3 reads TGTGCCAGCAGTTTCTCCTATGAGCAGTTCTTC.

The chain employs TRBV5-4 and TRBJ1-5; 9 nucleotides line up with TRBD1. The CDR3 runs 16 residues. Germline trimming cut 3 bases from V and 5 bases from J; bases unmatched to any gene: 9. Germline CDR1 reads SGHNT; CDR2 reads YYREEE (reference sequence). The CDR3 sequence: CASSYRGQGHHQPQHF. CDR3 DNA sequence: TGTGCCAGCAGCTACCGGGGACAGGGCCACCATCAGCCCCAGCATTTT. Full variable domain (missing parts from reference TRBV5-4 and TRBJ1-5): ETGVTQSPTHLIKTRGQQVTLRCSSQSGHNTVSWYQQALGQGPQFIFQYYREEENGRGNFPPRFSGLQFPNYSSELNVNALELDDSALYLCASSYRGQGHHQPQHFGDGTRLSIL.

This clone was seen a handful of times. The rearrangement uses TRBV7-2 and TRBJ1-2; unclear D gene. Germline CDR1 SGHTA, CDR2 FQGNSA. There are 12 residues in the CDR3. V was pared by 6 bases and J by 4 bases, with 9 bases between. CDR3 protein: CASSLSLYGYTF. The CDR3 coding sequence is TGTGCCAGCAGTCTATCTCTCTATGGCTACACCTTC.

This chain links TRBV2 with TRBJ1-2, with 9 positions matching TRBD1. The CDR3 is 15 amino acids. Per germline, CDR1 SNHLY and CDR2 FYNNEI. With V trimmed by 5 bases and J by 7 bases, 11 bases remained unmatched. The CDR3 DNA sequence: TGTGCCAGCAGTCTAACGGGACAGGGAATCCCTGGCTACACCTTC. Protein: CASSLTGQGIPGYTF.

The chain is built from TRBV7-9 and TRBJ1-3; D unresolved. The CDR3 extends over 14 amino acids. The V gene lost 1 base and the J gene lost 8 bases, with 12 bases spanning the gap. In germline, CDR1 is SEHNR, CDR2 FQNEAQ (reference sequence). The CDR3 sequence is CASSLGARLDTIYF. The CDR3 DNA is TGTGCCAGCAGCTTAGGAGCTAGGTTGGACACCATATATTTT.

The genes are TRBV6-6 and TRBJ2-2, with 9 bases fitting TRBD1. Germline CDR1 is MNHNY and CDR2 is SVGAGI (reference sequence). The CDR3 has 14 residues. V was pared by 6 bases and J by 7 bases, with 6 bases of the junction left unmatched. The CDR3 nucleotides read TGTGCCAGCAGCCCGGGACAGGGAATCGGGGAGCTGTTTTTT. This codes for CASSPGQGIGELFF.

The CDR3 DNA is TGTGCCAGCAGCGTAGGAGGGGGCTACGGGGAGGAGACCCAGTACTTC. Its translation: CASSVGGGYGEETQYF. The chain recombines TRBV9 with TRBJ2-5; 7 bases line up with TRBD1. Looked up from germline, CDR1 is SGDLS and CDR2 is YYNGEE. The CDR3 is 16 amino acids. Trimming removed 0 bases from V and 5 bases from J; junction bases left unmatched: 10.

The chain couples TRBV7-8 to TRBJ1-1; 10 bases agree with TRBD1. CDR1 and CDR2 (germline): SGHVS, FQNEAQ. The V segment lost 2 bases and the J segment 1 base; nucleotides outside the gene matches: 1. This CDR3 spans 15 amino acids. The DNA of the CDR3 is TGTGCCAGCAGCTTAAGGGACAGGGGGAACACTGAAGCTTTCTTT. Encoded protein: CASSLRDRGNTEAFF.

This clone appeared a single time. V usage is TRBV6-6 and J usage is TRBJ2-7; D may be TRBD2 (5 bases). This CDR3 spans 14 amino acids. Germline CDR1 MNHNY, CDR2 SVGAGI (reference sequence). The V gene lost 7 bases and the J gene lost 0 bases, with 13 bases spanning the gap. The CDR3 coding sequence is TGTGCCAGCAAATTCTCTGGGAGCTCCTACGAGCAGTACTTC. As protein: CASKFSGSSYEQYF.